The sequence of this T cell receptor (beta chain) was determined in a study of T cells in Graves' hyperthyroidism and ophthalmopathy (dated by TCRdb to about 2019). About the study as a whole: Peripheral blood was sampled at the time of initial diagnosis, prior to any treatment. The 90 to 100 discovery patients were randomly split 7:3 into training and test sets. Thyroid tissue and blood T-cell repertoires from over 5 Graves' hyperthyroidism patients were also compared in the study. The paper describes TCR Vbeta CDR3 sequencing of about 140 peripheral blood samples, made up of 43 ophthalmopathy patients, some 76 hyperthyroidism patients and about 17 progressor patients. To identify distinguishing TCR V-J signatures, a discovery cohort of around 98 patients was used, comprising 40 to 45 with Graves' ophthalmopathy and under 60 with stable Graves' hyperthyroidism. An independent validation cohort of under 20 hyperthyroidism patients and more than 15 patients who later progressed to ophthalmopathy tested prospective prediction of ophthalmopathy. After sampling, hyperthyroidism patients received methimazole starting at 30 mg daily, and ophthalmopathy patients received high-dose intravenous methylprednisolone.

The CDR3 runs 12 residues from the cysteine to the phenylalanine. This entry keeps only the CDR3 DNA: 36 bases, framed from base 1. The germline V gene supplies CDR1 SGDLS and CDR2 YYNGEE. V loses 2 bases of germline sequence and J loses 8 bases, and the interval between the two ends is 8 bases. Amplification of TCR beta CDR3 regions was carried out from RNA transcripts. The first round of RT-PCR for the TCR CDR3 was performed with the HTBI primer set and the Qiagen OneStep RT-PCR kit. Libraries were constructed in a second round of multiplex PCR, after which size selection and purification were carried out. Paired-end sequencing of the libraries was performed with 100 bp reads on an Illumina HiSeq2000. Processing in the source paper ran as follows. Raw data were processed with SOAPnuke, discarding reads with adapters, uncalled bases, mean Phred below 15, or no exact constant-primer or identifier match. High-quality paired reads were merged with COPE v1.2.5, and unique nucleotide sequences were defined as clonotypes. MiTCR v1.1 was used to align the clonotypes against IMGT TRBV, TRBD and TRBJ reference segments. The analysis included only V-J combinations with a frequency above 0.0001, which together covered roughly 99% of the repertoires. The TCS score was defined as F50 (clonal expansion) divided by E x V (chaos), with BLOSUM62-based TCRdist calculated between CDR3 peptides within each V-J. Welch's t-statistics and random forest reduced roughly 530 V-J features to fewer than 15, which were used in a naive Bayes classifier (R e1071). TCRdb reanalyzed the raw reads on its own, using fastp at Q25 for trimming and MiXCR for clone calling, and kept in-frame beta chains. Records with the same CDR3 protein are collapsed into one entry carrying the most frequent genes and DNA. TCRdb, rather than the study authors, made the V and J calls. For this sample there are about 560,000 distinct CDR3 sequences; over 15% appear just once. Approximately 20% of the sample comes from the top ten.

Stable Graves' hyperthyroidism was defined as the absence of progression to ophthalmopathy over 18 months of follow-up. Hyperthyroidism patients were newly diagnosed, had a disease duration of under 2 months, and were aged 18 to 65 years. Patients with uncontrolled infections, other autoimmune diseases, pregnancy or lactation were excluded. Diagnoses were established on the basis of clinical symptoms, serum thyroxine and TRAb, thyroid ultrasound, and orbital computed tomography. Ficoll-Paque density gradient centrifugation was used to isolate PBMCs from 8 to 10 ml of fresh peripheral blood. Trizol reagent was used to extract total RNA, and RNA quality was then checked on an Agilent 2100 Bioanalyzer. The full study reports these points: Most expanded thyroid clonotypes (frequency above 0.001) were also detected in blood, a finding suggesting that blood repertoires may reflect thyroid immune responses. During validation, the model predicted progression to ophthalmopathy a median of approximately 6 months ahead of onset, with 60% to 71% sensitivity and 72.22% specificity. Sample size was not statistically predetermined, and investigators were not blinded to group allocation. A 13 V-J signature model separated ophthalmopathy from stable hyperthyroidism, with 87.88% sensitivity and roughly 81% specificity in cross-validation and 80%/75% in testing.

To note about this clonotype: Its antigen is unknown. Per-base quality was not reported, and no clone a single base away is much larger than it.

The sample comprised blood. The TCR was taken from a woman aged 18-30 years with Graves' hyperthyroidism. The chain is encoded by TRBV9 joined to TRBJ1-3; the D gene cannot be named for sure. The DNA is as follows: TGTGCCAGCAGCGTTTATGAGGACACCATATATTTT. Translated, this gives CASSVYEDTIYF.